Below are 25 T cell receptor beta chains sequenced from a single sample in a study of T cells after yellow fever vaccination. TCRdb re-derived calls from the 5' RACE reads in MiXCR, one entry per CDR3 protein. The repertoire holds about 170,000 distinct CDR3 sequences, with 9.5% to 12% as singletons. This specimen consisted of CD8+ T cells sorted from PBMCs, obtained 15 days after the yellow fever booster vaccination. The receptors here all came from a man aged 18 to 29 who received the YFV17D yellow fever vaccine.

This clonotype was detected a few times. The rearrangement uses TRBV7-2 and TRBJ2-7, with D possibly being TRBD1 (5 bases). The CDR3 spans 13 residues. V was cut by 5 bases and J by 2 bases, with 10 bases left in between. Germline V CDR1 and CDR2: SGHTA, FQGNSA. CDR3 protein: CASSRDRTYEQYV. The CDR3 DNA reads as TGTGCCAGCAGCCGTGACAGAACCTACGAGCAGTACGTC.

This clonotype was seen a few times. This rearrangement joins TRBV14 to TRBJ2-7; D unresolved. The germline gives CDR1 SGHDN, CDR2 FVKESK. The length of the CDR3 is 13 residues. Trimming took 4 bases from V and 3 from J, leaving 10 bases between them. The CDR3 DNA sequence: TGTGCCAGCAGCCGCTACCTAGACTACGAGCAGTACTTC. Protein sequence: CASSRYLDYEQYF.

The chain is built from TRBV27 and TRBJ2-1, with D perhaps TRBD1 (6 bases). Germline V gives CDR1 MNHEY, CDR2 SMNVEV (reference sequence). The CDR3 has 14 residues. V was pared by 5 bases and J by 5 bases, with 13 bases between. This chain's CDR3 is CASSNRALNNEQFF. The CDR3 DNA sequence: TGTGCCAGCAGTAACAGGGCCTTGAACAATGAGCAGTTCTTC.

This clonotype turned up a few times. The chain carries TRBV6-5 and TRBJ2-2; D is undetermined. V dropped 0 bases and J dropped 5 bases, with 16 bases sitting between them. Germline V gene lookup returns CDR1 MNHEY and CDR2 SVGAGI. This CDR3 has 17 amino acids. The CDR3 coding sequence is TGTGCCAGCAGTTACTCGACGCACGGGTGGGAAACCGGGGAGCTGTTTTTT. Protein: CASSYSTHGWETGELFF.

This clonotype was found many times. The chain carries TRBV4-3 and TRBJ2-2; no firm D call. Germline-derived CDR1 and CDR2 are LGHNA and YSLEER. This CDR3 comprises 17 residues. Between the trimmed V and J ends, which lost 0 bases and 0 bases, there was a span of 11 bases. The CDR3 sequence: CASSQEGPFTNTGELFF. As DNA, the CDR3 is TGCGCCAGCAGCCAAGAGGGCCCCTTCACGAACACCGGGGAGCTGTTTTTT.

This clonotype was recorded a few times. The chain employs TRBV4-1 and TRBJ1-2; D gene uncertain. CDR1 and CDR2 from the germline V gene are MGHRA and YSYEKL. With 2 bases removed from V and 5 bases from J, the gap between germline ends came to 12 bases. This CDR3 has 14 residues. As DNA, the CDR3 is TGCGCCAGCAGCCAACCCGGATTTGAGTATGGCTACACCTTC. Its protein is CASSQPGFEYGYTF.

The V call is TRBV6-2 or TRBV6-3, the J call TRBJ2-7, with D uncertain. The CDR3 runs 14 residues. CDR1 and CDR2 (germline): MNHEY, SVGEGT. Trimming took 4 bases from V and 0 from J, leaving 10 bases between them. The CDR3 DNA sequence: TGTGCCAGCAGTTCCTCTCCGAGCTCCTACGAGCAGTACTTC. Residues: CASSSSPSSYEQYF.

This clonotype appeared a few times. This chain links TRBV12-3 or TRBV12-4 with TRBJ1-1; TRBD1 agrees at 8 bases. V shed 5 bases and J 6 bases; nucleotides not matched to a gene: 5. The CDR3 runs 13 residues. CDR3 protein: CASSRTGYAEAFF. Here the CDR3 DNA reads TGTGCCAGCAGTAGGACAGGGTACGCTGAAGCTTTCTTT.

This sequence joins TRBV20-1 and TRBJ1-1; tentatively, D is TRBD1 (5 bases). The ends were cut back, 0 bases at V and 0 bases at J, with 11 bases in the middle. Looked up from germline, CDR1 is DFQATT and CDR2 is SNEGSKA (reference sequence). The CDR3 is 15 residues long. The CDR3 DNA follows: TGCAGTGCTAGAGATAGTGGGGGTATGAACACTGAAGCTTTCTTT. Encoded protein: CSARDSGGMNTEAFF.

In this sample, this clonotype turned up a few times. The V and J genes are TRBV5-5 and TRBJ1-5; D may be TRBD1 (6 bases). The CDR3 loop spans 16 amino acids. Germline CDR1 SGHKS, CDR2 YYEKEE (reference sequence). The V gene lost 0 bases and the J gene lost 6 bases, with 16 bases spanning the gap. This CDR3 is CASSLGGPSRRQPQHF. CDR3 coding DNA: TGTGCCAGCAGCTTGGGGGGGCCCTCCCGCCGTCAGCCCCAGCATTTT.

This clonotype was detected a few times. This chain links TRBV4-3 with TRBJ2-3, with 10 bases fitting TRBD2. With 3 bases clipped from V and 2 bases from J, the junction kept 5 bases outside the gene matches. CDR3 length: 16 residues. Germline assignment: CDR1 LGHNA and CDR2 YSLEER. The CDR3 here is CASSQRTSGITDTQYF. The CDR3 DNA follows: TGCGCCAGCAGCCAGAGGACTAGCGGTATCACAGATACGCAGTATTTT.

This clonotype was found many times. The chain recombines TRBV7-8 with TRBJ2-3; D is unclear. With 3 bases removed from V and 6 bases from J, the gap between germline ends came to 7 bases. Germline V CDR1 and CDR2: SGHVS, FQNEAQ. CDR3 length: 12 residues. CDR3 DNA: TGTGCCAGCAGCTTTTCCGGCGATACGCAGTATTTT. This encodes CASSFSGDTQYF.

This clonotype was recorded a few times. The V and J genes are TRBV2 and TRBJ2-3; 14 bases are shared with TRBD2. The germline V gene has CDR1 SNHLY and CDR2 FYNNEI. V shed 6 bases and J 2 bases; nucleotides not matched to a gene: 4. The CDR3 extends over 16 amino acids. The CDR3 protein is CASRGLAGADTDTQYF. The DNA of the CDR3 is TGTGCCAGCAGGGGACTAGCGGGGGCCGACACAGATACGCAGTATTTT.

This clonotype was counted a few times. The CDR3 DNA reads as TGTGCCAGCAGTTACTCGATTTTCAGGGCGAACACCGGGGAGCTGTTTTTT. It specifies CASSYSIFRANTGELFF. This chain joins TRBV6-5 and TRBJ2-2; possibly TRBD1 for D (5 bases). CDR3 size: 17 residues. Trimming left V 0 bases short and J 0 bases short, with 11 bases between. Germline V gene data show CDR1 as MNHEY and CDR2 as SVGAGI.

Here the CDR3 reads CASGDRGEQYV. CDR3 DNA: TGTGCCAGCGGGGACAGAGGCGAGCAGTACGTC. The V gene is TRBV7-9, the J gene TRBJ2-7; 7 bases map to TRBD1. V lost 8 bases, J lost 6 bases, and 4 bases stayed unmatched. The germline CDR1 and CDR2 sequences are SEHNR and FQNEAQ (reference sequence). This CDR3 is built from 11 residues.

In its sample, this clonotype was seen many times. The chain carries TRBV7-6 and TRBJ2-1, with D perhaps TRBD2 (5 bases). V lost 3 bases to trimming and J lost 3 bases, with 12 bases between them. CDR3 length: 15 amino acids. The germline CDR1 and CDR2 sequences are SGHVS and FNYEAQ. The CDR3 DNA is TGTGCCAGCAGCTTCGAGGCTAGCCTCTACAATGAGCAGTTCTTC. This sequence encodes CASSFEASLYNEQFF.

This clonotype has a count of ten or more. The genes are TRBV15 and TRBJ1-3, with a weak D call TRBD1 (6 bases). V was clipped by 5 bases and J by 10 bases, with 18 bases between them. Per germline, CDR1 LNHNV and CDR2 YYDKDF (reference sequence). This CDR3 contains 14 residues. The CDR3 protein is CATSPRDTAVTIYF. The CDR3 DNA reads as TGTGCCACCAGCCCCCGGGACACGGCTGTAACCATATATTTT.

The genes are TRBV5-1 and TRBJ2-1; TRBD2 is a possible D gene (6 bases). V lost 5 bases, J lost 4 bases, and 10 bases lay in between. In germline, CDR1 is SGHRS, CDR2 YFSETQ. The CDR3 totals 13 residues. CDR3 sequence (DNA): TGCGCCAGCAGTGCCGCGGGGTACAATGAGCAGTTCTTC. Its translation: CASSAAGYNEQFF.

The sample holds many counts of this clonotype. The chain combines TRBV6-5 with TRBJ1-5; the D gene is possibly TRBD1 (5 bases). Per germline, CDR1 MNHEY and CDR2 SVGAGI. The CDR3 totals 14 residues. V lost 0 bases and J 4 bases, leaving 7 bases between the germline ends. CDR3 protein: CASSYSGPNQPQHF. CDR3 DNA sequence: TGTGCCAGCAGTTACTCGGGACCAAATCAGCCCCAGCATTTT.

This clonotype was observed a few times. This chain joins TRBV6-5 and TRBJ2-1; D unresolved. The germline V and J ends were trimmed by 3 bases and 2 bases, with 14 bases remaining between them. The CDR3 sequence is 16 residues long. Germline CDR1 MNHEY, CDR2 SVGAGI. The CDR3 coding sequence is TGTGCCAGCAGTTATACTGGCTCTGGGGCCTACAATGAGCAGTTCTTC. Amino acid sequence: CASSYTGSGAYNEQFF.

Only a few counts were recorded for this clonotype. The V and J genes are TRBV19 and TRBJ2-2; D gene ambiguous. V lost 0 bases, J lost 6 bases, and 14 bases lay in between. Germline CDR1 LNHDA, CDR2 SQIVND (reference sequence). The CDR3 is made up of 16 amino acids. The DNA for the CDR3 is TGTGCCAGTAGTATAGATTGGCCCCTTGAGGCCGGGGAGCTGTTTTTT. This codes for CASSIDWPLEAGELFF. Full variable domain (remainder filled in from reference TRBV19 and TRBJ2-2): DGGITQSPKYLFRKEGQNVTLSCEQNLNHDAMYWYRQDPGQGLRLIYYSQIVNDFQKGDIAEGYSVSREKKESFPLTVTSAQKNPTAFYLCASSIDWPLEAGELFFGEGSRLTVL.

The CDR3 is CASTPGGTQGETQYF. The CDR3 nucleotides read TGCGCCAGCACCCCCGGGGGTACCCAGGGGGAGACCCAGTACTTC. This sequence joins TRBV5-1 and TRBJ2-5; D is possibly TRBD1 or TRBD2 (6 bases each). The germline V gene encodes CDR1 SGHRS and CDR2 YFSETQ. Between the trimmed V and J ends, which lost 6 bases and 5 bases, there was a span of 20 bases. The CDR3 consists of 15 residues. Combining the CDR3 with reference TRBV5-1 and TRBJ2-5 gives the whole variable domain KAGVTQTPRYLIKTRGQQVTLSCSPISGHRSVSWYQQTPGQGLQFLFEYFSETQRNKGNFPGRFSGRQFSNSRSEMNVSTLELGDSALYLCASTPGGTQGETQYFGPGTRLLVL.

This clonotype was observed a few times. V usage is TRBV29-1 and J usage is TRBJ2-5; 7 nucleotides align to TRBD2. CDR3 size: 16 residues. The germline gives CDR1 SQVTM, CDR2 ANQGSEA. Trimming took 0 bases from V and 1 from J; bases not matched to a gene: 8. DNA for the CDR3: TGCAGCGTTGAAGATCTTCAGCGGGGAATCCAAGAGACCCAGTACTTC. Its protein is CSVEDLQRGIQETQYF.

Only a few counts were recorded for this clonotype. CDR3 sequence: CASSPRWGLSDTQYF. Written as DNA, the CDR3 is TGTGCCAGCAGTCCACGTTGGGGCTTGTCTGATACGCAGTATTTT. The chain recombines TRBV27 with TRBJ2-3; D might be TRBD1 (5 bases). Germline V gene data show CDR1 as MNHEY and CDR2 as SMNVEV (reference sequence). The CDR3 spans 15 residues. The V gene lost 5 bases and the J gene lost 6 bases, with 18 bases spanning the gap.

This clonotype was recorded only once. The CDR3 loop reads CASTVGISYNEQFF. The DNA of the CDR3 is TGTGCCAGTACGGTCGGGATCTCCTACAATGAGCAGTTCTTC. The chain combines TRBV19 with TRBJ2-1; D perhaps matches TRBD2 (5 bases). This CDR3 is 14 amino acids long. V was clipped by 7 bases and J by 0 bases, with 10 bases between them. Germline lookup yields CDR1 LNHDA and CDR2 SQIVND (reference sequence).